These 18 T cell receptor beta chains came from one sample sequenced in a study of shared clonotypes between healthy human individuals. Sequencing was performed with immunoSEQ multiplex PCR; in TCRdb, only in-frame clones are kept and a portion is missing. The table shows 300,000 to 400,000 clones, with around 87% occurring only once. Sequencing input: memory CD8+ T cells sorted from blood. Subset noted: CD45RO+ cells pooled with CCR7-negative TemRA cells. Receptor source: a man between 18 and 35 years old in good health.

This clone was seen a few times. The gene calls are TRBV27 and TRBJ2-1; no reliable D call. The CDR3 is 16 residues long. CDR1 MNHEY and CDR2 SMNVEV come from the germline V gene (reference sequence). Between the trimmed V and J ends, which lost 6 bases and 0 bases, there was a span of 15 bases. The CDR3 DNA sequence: TGTGCCAGCAGCGGGTATTCCTTCAGCTCCTACAATGAGCAGTTCTTC. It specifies CASSGYSFSSYNEQFF.

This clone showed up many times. The CDR3 spells CASSPSLGGSYNEQFF. CDR3 bases: TGCGCCAGCAGCCCCTCGCTTGGTGGCTCCTACAATGAGCAGTTCTTC. The V call is TRBV4-3, the J call TRBJ2-1, with D unresolved. Germline CDR1 and CDR2: LGHNA and YSLEER. V lost 4 bases to trimming and J lost 0 bases, with 13 bases between them. The CDR3 totals 16 residues.

Here the CDR3 reads CASVNRALDTEAFF. In DNA, the CDR3 is TGTGCCAGCGTAAACAGGGCGTTGGACACTGAAGCTTTCTTT. V gene TRBV28 combines with J gene TRBJ1-1, with D perhaps TRBD1 (6 bases). The ends were cut back, 8 bases at V and 3 bases at J, with 16 bases in the middle. The germline V gene encodes CDR1 MDHEN and CDR2 SYDVKM. The CDR3 is 14 residues long.

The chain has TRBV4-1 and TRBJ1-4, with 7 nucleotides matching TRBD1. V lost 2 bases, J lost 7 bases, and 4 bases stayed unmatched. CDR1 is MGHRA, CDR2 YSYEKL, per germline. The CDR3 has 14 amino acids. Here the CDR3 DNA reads TGCGCCAGCAGCCAACGACAGGGATTTGAAAAACTGTTTTTT. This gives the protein CASSQRQGFEKLFF.

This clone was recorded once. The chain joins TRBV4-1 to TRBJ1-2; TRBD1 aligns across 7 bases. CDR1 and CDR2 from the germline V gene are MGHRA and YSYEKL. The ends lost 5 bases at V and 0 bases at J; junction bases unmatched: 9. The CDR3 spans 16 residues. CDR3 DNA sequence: TGCGCCAGCAGCATTCAGGGGGTGGTGTCTAACTATGGCTACACCTTC. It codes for CASSIQGVVSNYGYTF.

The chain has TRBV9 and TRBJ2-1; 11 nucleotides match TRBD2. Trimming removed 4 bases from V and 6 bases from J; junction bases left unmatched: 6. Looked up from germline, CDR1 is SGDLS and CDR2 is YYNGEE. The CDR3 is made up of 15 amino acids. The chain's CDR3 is CASSLTSGGGNEQFF. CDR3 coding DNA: TGTGCCAGCAGCCTCACTAGCGGGGGTGGCAATGAGCAGTTCTTC.

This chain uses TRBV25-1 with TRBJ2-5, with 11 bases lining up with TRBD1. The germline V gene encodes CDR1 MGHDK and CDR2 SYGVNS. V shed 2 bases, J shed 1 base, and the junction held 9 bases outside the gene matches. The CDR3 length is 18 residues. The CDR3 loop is CASSEPLWTGGVQETQYF. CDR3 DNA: TGTGCCAGCAGTGAACCCCTTTGGACAGGGGGCGTCCAAGAGACCCAGTACTTC.

CDR3 bases: TGTGCCAGCAGTGAAGATCCGGGGTTCGACACCGGGGAGCTGTTTTTT. Encoded protein: CASSEDPGFDTGELFF. The rearrangement joins TRBV25-1 to TRBJ2-2; tentative D call: TRBD2 (5 bases). From germline, CDR1 is MGHDK and CDR2 SYGVNS. V lost 2 bases, J lost 3 bases, and 13 bases lay in between. The CDR3 spans 16 residues.

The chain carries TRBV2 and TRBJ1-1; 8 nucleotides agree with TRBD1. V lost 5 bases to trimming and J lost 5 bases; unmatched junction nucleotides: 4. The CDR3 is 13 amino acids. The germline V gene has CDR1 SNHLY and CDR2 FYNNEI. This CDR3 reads CASSIGQGTEAFF. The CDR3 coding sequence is TGTGCCAGCAGTATAGGACAGGGTACTGAAGCTTTCTTT.

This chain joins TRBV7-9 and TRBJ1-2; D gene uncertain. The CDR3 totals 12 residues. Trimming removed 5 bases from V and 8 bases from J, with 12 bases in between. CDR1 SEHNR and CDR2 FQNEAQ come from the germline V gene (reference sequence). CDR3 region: CASSPGMGGYTF. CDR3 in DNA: TGTGCCAGCAGCCCGGGGATGGGGGGCTACACCTTC.

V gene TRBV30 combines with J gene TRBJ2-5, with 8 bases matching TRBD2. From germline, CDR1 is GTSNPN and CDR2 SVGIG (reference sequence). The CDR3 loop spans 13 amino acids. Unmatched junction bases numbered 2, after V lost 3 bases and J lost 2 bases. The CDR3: CAWRTSGQETQYF. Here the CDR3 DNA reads TGTGCCTGGAGAACTAGCGGTCAAGAGACCCAGTACTTC.

The CDR3 sequence is CAWSQVRLGEAFF. DNA for the CDR3: TGTGCCTGGAGTCAGGTTCGGCTTGGTGAAGCTTTCTTT. V gene TRBV30 combines with J gene TRBJ1-1; D is unresolved. V dropped 2 bases and J dropped 7 bases, with 14 bases sitting between them. Germline-derived CDR1 and CDR2 are GTSNPN and SVGIG (reference sequence). This CDR3 has 13 residues.

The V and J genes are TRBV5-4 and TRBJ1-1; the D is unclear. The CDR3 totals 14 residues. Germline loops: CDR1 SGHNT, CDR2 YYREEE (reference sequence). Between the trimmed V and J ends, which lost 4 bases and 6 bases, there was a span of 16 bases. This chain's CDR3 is CASSQSDGSAEAFF. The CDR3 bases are TGTGCCAGCAGCCAATCGGACGGCTCCGCTGAAGCTTTCTTT.

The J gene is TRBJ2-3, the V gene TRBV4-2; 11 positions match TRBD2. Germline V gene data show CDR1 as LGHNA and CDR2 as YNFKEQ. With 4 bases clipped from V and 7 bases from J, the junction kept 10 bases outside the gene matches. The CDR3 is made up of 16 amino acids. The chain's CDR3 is CASSPRGLAEVYTQYF. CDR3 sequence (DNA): TGTGCCAGCAGCCCCCGGGGACTAGCGGAGGTATATACGCAGTATTTT.

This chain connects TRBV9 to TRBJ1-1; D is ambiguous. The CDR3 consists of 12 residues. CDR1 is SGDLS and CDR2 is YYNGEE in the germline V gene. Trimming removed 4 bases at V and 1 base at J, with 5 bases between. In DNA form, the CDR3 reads TGTGCCAGCAGCCCTCAGAACACTGAAGCTTTCTTT. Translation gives CASSPQNTEAFF.

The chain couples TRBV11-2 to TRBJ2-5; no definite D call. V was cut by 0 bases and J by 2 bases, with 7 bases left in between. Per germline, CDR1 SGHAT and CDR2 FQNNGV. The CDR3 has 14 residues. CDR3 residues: CASSLERVQETQYF. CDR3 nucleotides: TGTGCCAGCAGCTTAGAAAGGGTGCAAGAGACCCAGTACTTC. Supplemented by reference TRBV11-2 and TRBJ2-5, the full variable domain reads EAGVAQSPRYKIIEKRQSVAFWCNPISGHATLYWYQQILGQGPKLLIQFQNNGVVDDSQLPKDRFSAERLKGVDSTLKIQPAKLEDSAVYLCASSLERVQETQYFGPGTRLLVL.

CDR3 nucleotide sequence: TGTGCCAGCAGCTTGCTGGGACTAGCGGGAGGGAACGAGCAGTACTTC. Its protein product is CASSLLGLAGGNEQYF. J is TRBJ2-7 and V is TRBV5-4; 16 bases align to TRBD2. V shed 1 base and J 5 bases; nucleotides not matched to a gene: 3. Germline lookup yields CDR1 SGHNT and CDR2 YYREEE (reference sequence). The CDR3 consists of 16 residues.

The CDR3 loop reads CASIRLAGGPYEQYF. As DNA, the CDR3 is TGTGCCAGCATAAGACTAGCGGGGGGCCCCTACGAGCAGTACTTC. This rearrangement joins TRBV6-1 to TRBJ2-7; 13 positions match TRBD2. The CDR3 is made up of 15 amino acids. J lost 2 bases, V lost 7 bases, and 5 bases had no gene match. Germline V lookup: CDR1 MNHNS, CDR2 SASEGT.